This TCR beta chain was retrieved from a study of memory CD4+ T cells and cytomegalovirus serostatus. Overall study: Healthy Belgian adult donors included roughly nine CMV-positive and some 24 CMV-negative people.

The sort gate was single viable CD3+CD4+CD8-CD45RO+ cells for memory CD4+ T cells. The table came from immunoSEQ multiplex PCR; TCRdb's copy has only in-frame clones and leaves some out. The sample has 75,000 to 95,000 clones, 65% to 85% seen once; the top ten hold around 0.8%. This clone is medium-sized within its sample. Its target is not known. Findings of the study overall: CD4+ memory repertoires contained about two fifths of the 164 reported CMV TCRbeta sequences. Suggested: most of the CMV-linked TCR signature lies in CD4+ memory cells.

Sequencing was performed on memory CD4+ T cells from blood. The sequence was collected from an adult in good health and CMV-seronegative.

The chain's CDR3 is CASSLMPGLQETQYF. Here the CDR3 DNA reads TGTGCCAGCAGCTTGATGCCGGGGCTCCAAGAGACCCAGTACTTC. The chain is built from TRBV7-3 and TRBJ2-5; tentatively, D is TRBD1 or TRBD2 (5 bases each). V dropped 3 bases and J dropped 1 base, with 12 bases sitting between them. The V gene's germline CDR1 is SGHTA and CDR2 FQGTGA. The CDR3 has 15 residues.